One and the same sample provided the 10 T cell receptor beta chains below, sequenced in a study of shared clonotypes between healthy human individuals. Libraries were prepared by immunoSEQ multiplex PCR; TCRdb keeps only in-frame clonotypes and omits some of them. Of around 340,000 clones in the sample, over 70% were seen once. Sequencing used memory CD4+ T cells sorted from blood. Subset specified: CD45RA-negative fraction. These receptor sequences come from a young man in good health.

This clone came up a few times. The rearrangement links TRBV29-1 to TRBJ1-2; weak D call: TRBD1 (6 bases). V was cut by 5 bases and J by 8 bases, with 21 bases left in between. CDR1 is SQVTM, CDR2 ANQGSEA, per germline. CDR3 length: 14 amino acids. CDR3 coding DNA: TGCAGCGTTCGATTACAGGGAGGTGTGTCCGGCTACACCTTC. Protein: CSVRLQGGVSGYTF. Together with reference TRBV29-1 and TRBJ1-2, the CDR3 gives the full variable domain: SAVISQKPSRDICQRGTSLTIQCQVDSQVTMMFWYRQQPGQSLTLIATANQGSEATYESGFVIDKFPISRPNLTFSTLTVSNMSPEDSSIYLCSVRLQGGVSGYTFGSGTRLTVV.

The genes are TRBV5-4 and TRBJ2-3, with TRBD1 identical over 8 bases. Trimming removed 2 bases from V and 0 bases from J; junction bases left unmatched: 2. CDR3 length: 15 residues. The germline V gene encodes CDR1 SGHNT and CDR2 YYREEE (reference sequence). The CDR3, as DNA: TGTGCCAGCAGCTTCCGGACAGGGAGCACAGATACGCAGTATTTT. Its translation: CASSFRTGSTDTQYF.

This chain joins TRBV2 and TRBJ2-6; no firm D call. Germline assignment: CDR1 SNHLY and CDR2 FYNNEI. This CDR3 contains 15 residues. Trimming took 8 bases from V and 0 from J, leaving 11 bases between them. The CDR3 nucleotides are TGTGCCAGCCCCACAGCTAGCTCTGGGGCCAACGTCCTGACTTTC. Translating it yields CASPTASSGANVLTF.

The CDR3 sequence: CASSYRENNEQFF. The CDR3 nucleotides are TGTGCCAGCAGTTACCGGGAGAACAATGAGCAGTTCTTC. The rearrangement uses TRBV6-5 and TRBJ2-1; tentative D call: TRBD2 (6 bases). The CDR3 runs to 13 residues. Trimming took 2 bases from V and 5 from J, leaving 7 bases between them. Germline V lookup: CDR1 MNHEY, CDR2 SVGAGI.

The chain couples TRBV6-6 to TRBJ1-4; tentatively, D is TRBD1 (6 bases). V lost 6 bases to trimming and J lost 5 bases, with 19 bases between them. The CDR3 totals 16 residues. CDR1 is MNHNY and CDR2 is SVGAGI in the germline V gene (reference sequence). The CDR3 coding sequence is TGTGCCAGCAGCCGCCCGCCGGGGGGGCTGAATGAAAAACTGTTTTTT. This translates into CASSRPPGGLNEKLFF.

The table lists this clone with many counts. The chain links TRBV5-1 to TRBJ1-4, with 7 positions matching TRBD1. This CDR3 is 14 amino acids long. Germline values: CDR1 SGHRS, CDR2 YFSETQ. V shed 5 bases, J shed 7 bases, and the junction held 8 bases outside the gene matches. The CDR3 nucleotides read TGCGCCAGCAGGTCCGACAGGGAAGGTGAAAAACTGTTTTTT. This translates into CASRSDREGEKLFF. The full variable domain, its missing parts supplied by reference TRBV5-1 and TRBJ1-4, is KAGVTQTPRYLIKTRGQQVTLSCSPISGHRSVSWYQQTPGQGLQFLFEYFSETQRNKGNFPGRFSGRQFSNSRSEMNVSTLELGDSALYLCASRSDREGEKLFFGSGTQLSVL.

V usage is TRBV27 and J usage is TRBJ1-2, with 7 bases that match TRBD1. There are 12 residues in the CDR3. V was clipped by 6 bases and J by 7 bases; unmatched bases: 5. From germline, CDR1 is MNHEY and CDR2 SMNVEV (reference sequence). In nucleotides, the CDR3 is TGTGCCAGCAGCTCACACAGGGGTGGCTACACCTTC. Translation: CASSSHRGGYTF.

The CDR3 coding sequence is TGTGCCAGCTCCAACAGCCTGGGCGAGCAGTACTTC. Its translation is CASSNSLGEQYF. The V call is TRBV18, the J call TRBJ2-7; no definite D call. Germline CDR1 reads KGHSH; CDR2 reads LQKENI. The CDR3 contains 12 residues. Trimming removed 6 bases from V and 6 bases from J, with 12 bases in between.

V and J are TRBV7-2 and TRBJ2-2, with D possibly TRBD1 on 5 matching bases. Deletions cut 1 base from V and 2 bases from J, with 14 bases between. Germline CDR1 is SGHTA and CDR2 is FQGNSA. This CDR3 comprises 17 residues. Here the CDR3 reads CASSLGSRQGNTGELFF. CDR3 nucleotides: TGTGCCAGCAGCTTAGGGAGTCGGCAGGGAAACACCGGGGAGCTGTTTTTT.

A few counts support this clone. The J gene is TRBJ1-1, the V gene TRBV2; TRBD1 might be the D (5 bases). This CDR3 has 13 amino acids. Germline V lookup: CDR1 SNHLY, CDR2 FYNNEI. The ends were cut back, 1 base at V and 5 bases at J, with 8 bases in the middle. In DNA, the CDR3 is TGTGCCAGCAGTGAAGGCACAGGAACTGAAGCTTTCTTT. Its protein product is CASSEGTGTEAFF.